These T cell receptor beta chains were read from a single sample in a study of blood T cell repertoires in COVID-19. Using immunoSEQ multiplex PCR, the repertoire was profiled, and TCRdb retains in-frame clones only, with some absent. Here the sample spans around 220,000 clones, roughly 82% being singletons. Source material: peripheral blood. All receptors derive from an elderly woman with active or convalescent COVID-19. Each CDR3 is given with its conserved first and last residue. A D gene is named only where the DNA matches it firmly. Size is stated for part of the rows, as once, few or many counts, or as a class when the clone is expanded.

V gene	clone size	D gene	J gene	CDR3 DNA	CDR3 protein
TRBV4-2	once	NA	TRBJ1-1	TGTGCCAGCAGCCAAGGGGGGACTATTGAAGCTTTCTTT	CASSQGGTIEAFF
TRBV29-1	NA	TRBD2	TRBJ2-5	TGCAGCGTTGAGGGGCTAGCGGGGACAATGGGAGAGACCCAGTACTTC	CSVEGLAGTMGETQYF
TRBV15	few	NA	TRBJ1-5	TGTGCCACCAGCAGAGATCGTCAGCCCCAGCATTTT	CATSRDRQPQHF
TRBV15	NA	NA	TRBJ2-3	TGTGCCACCAGCAGCCCAATTCGCACAGATACGCAGTATTTT	CATSSPIRTDTQYF
TRBV19	NA	NA	TRBJ2-5	TGTGCCAGTAGTATACAGGGTTCGGGCAGTTGGGAGACCCAGTACTTC	CASSIQGSGSWETQYF
TRBV5-1	NA	NA	TRBJ2-5	TGCGCCAGCAGCTTGGGAGACAGAGCCCAAGAGACCCAGTACTTC	CASSLGDRAQETQYF
TRBV12-3/TRBV12-4	NA	NA	TRBJ1-2	TGTGCCAGCAGTTTGGGAGGGAGCTATGGCTACACCTTC	CASSLGGSYGYTF
TRBV6-5	NA	TRBD1	TRBJ2-3	TGTGCCAGCAGGGACCCGACAGGGGCCGATACGCAGTATTTT	CASRDPTGADTQYF
TRBV25-1	NA	NA	TRBJ2-1	TGTGCCAGCGGGCGGACTTCCCGTCTTCTTGATGAGCAGTTCTTC	CASGRTSRLLDEQFF
TRBV7-2	NA	NA	TRBJ1-1	TGTGCCAGCAGTCAAATCAGGGGCAGGACTGAAGCTTTCTTT	CASSQIRGRTEAFF
TRBV3-1/TRBV3-2	NA	TRBD1	TRBJ1-4	TGTGCCAGCAGCCCGACAGGGGTCTTTGTTGCGACTAATGAAAAACTGTTTTTT	CASSPTGVFVATNEKLFF
TRBV2	NA	NA	TRBJ2-2	TGTGCCAGCAGTGGGACCGGGGTCGCGAACACCGGGGAGCTGTTTTTT	CASSGTGVANTGELFF
TRBV3-1/TRBV3-2	NA	NA	TRBJ1-4	TGTGCCAGCAGCCCCCGGGTTTCCAATGAAAAACTGTTTTTT	CASSPRVSNEKLFF
TRBV2	once	TRBD2	TRBJ2-2	TGTGCCAGCAGCGAAATTAGCGGGAGGTCGGTCACCGGGGAGCTGTTTTTT	CASSEISGRSVTGELFF
TRBV20-1	NA	TRBD2	TRBJ2-3	TGCAGTGCTAGTCAGACTAGCGGGAGTACAGATACGCAGTATTTT	CSASQTSGSTDTQYF
TRBV28	NA	TRBD2	TRBJ2-1	TGTGCCAGCAGTTTTCTCGCGGGAGATGACAATGAGCAGTTCTTC	CASSFLAGDDNEQFF
TRBV13	NA	NA	TRBJ2-1	TGTGCCAGCAGTCCTACGGGACTTCCGATTCTCTACAATGAGCAGTTCTTC	CASSPTGLPILYNEQFF
TRBV28	NA	NA	TRBJ2-7	TGTGCCAGCAGATCGGACAGCTACGAGCAGTACTTC	CASRSDSYEQYF
TRBV5-1	NA	TRBD2	TRBJ2-7	TGCGCCAGCAGCTCCCACGGGGAGGGCACGGGCGAGCAGTACTTC	CASSSHGEGTGEQYF
TRBV30	NA	TRBD1	TRBJ1-4	TGTGCCTGGAGGGACAGGGGCCCGAATGAAAAACTGTTTTTT	CAWRDRGPNEKLFF
TRBV28	NA	TRBD1	TRBJ1-4	TGTGCCAGCAGTTTTCACGGGACAGCAACTAATGAAAAACTGTTTTTT	CASSFHGTATNEKLFF
TRBV5-5	NA	NA	TRBJ2-1	TGTGCCAGCAGCCGAACGTTCGAGAGCTCCTACAATGAGCAGTTCTTC	CASSRTFESSYNEQFF
TRBV7-9	once	NA	TRBJ1-1	TGTGCCAGCAGCTCTCGGTTAGGGCAGGGTGGAAACACTGAAGCTTTCTTT	CASSSRLGQGGNTEAFF
TRBV5-1	NA	NA	TRBJ2-7	TGCGCCAGCAGCTCCCCGTCCTACGAGCAGTACTTC	CASSSPSYEQYF
TRBV7-9	NA	NA	TRBJ1-6	TGTGCCAGCAGCTTGAGCTCCTATAATTCACCCCTCCACTTT	CASSLSSYNSPLHF
TRBV5-6	few	NA	TRBJ2-1	TGTGCCAGCAGCTTGCCCCATGTCAATGAGCAGTTCTTC	CASSLPHVNEQFF
TRBV10-3	NA	TRBD1	TRBJ1-2	TGTGCCATCAGTGAGTCGAGACAGGGGAATGGCTACACCTTC	CAISESRQGNGYTF
TRBV18	NA	TRBD2	TRBJ2-1	TGTGCCAGCTCAAATAGCGGGAGGGCCCCCGAGCAGTTCTTC	CASSNSGRAPEQFF
TRBV28	NA	NA	TRBJ2-1	TGTGCCAGCAGTTTACAGAGGGCTACCTCCTACAATGAGCAGTTCTTC	CASSLQRATSYNEQFF
TRBV30	NA	NA	TRBJ1-2	TGTGCCTGGAGTATGCGGGGTCTCGAAACCTATGGCTACACCTTC	CAWSMRGLETYGYTF
TRBV4-1	NA	NA	TRBJ1-5	TGCGCCAGCAGCCAAACGGTGGGAGGGCAGCCCCAGCATTTT	CASSQTVGGQPQHF
TRBV5-1	once	TRBD1	TRBJ1-1	TGCGCCAGCAGCTACCGGACAGGGGACACTGAAGCTTTCTTT	CASSYRTGDTEAFF
TRBV6-5	few	TRBD1	TRBJ1-5	TGTGCCAGCGCACAGGGGGCGGTTCAGCCCCAGCATTTT	CASAQGAVQPQHF
TRBV2	few	TRBD1	TRBJ1-1	TGTGCCAGCAGACAGGGGGAGGTGTCGGACACTGAAGCTTTCTTT	CASRQGEVSDTEAFF
TRBV28	few	NA	TRBJ1-4	TGTGCCAGCAGTCGGGAAAAACTGTTTTTT	CASSREKLFF
TRBV2	NA	TRBD1	TRBJ1-5	TGTGCCAGCAGGGAGGGACAGGGGGCAGGACAGCCCCAGCATTTT	CASREGQGAGQPQHF
TRBV18	NA	TRBD2	TRBJ2-2	TGTGCCAGCTCACCACCCGGGACTACCACCGGGGAGCTGTTTTTT	CASSPPGTTTGELFF
TRBV28	NA	NA	TRBJ1-2	TGTGCCAGCAGTTCGGCGGGGGATGGCTACACCTTC	CASSSAGDGYTF
TRBV19	NA	NA	TRBJ1-5	TGTGCCAGTAGTTTCTCGTTAGGGGCGACTAGCAATCAGCCCCAGCATTTT	CASSFSLGATSNQPQHF
TRBV5-1	NA	NA	TRBJ1-2	TGCGCCAGCAGCTTGGCCCCTTTCGACTATGGCTACACCTTC	CASSLAPFDYGYTF
TRBV5-5	NA	NA	TRBJ2-1	TGTGCCAGCAGCCTGACACCTCCCACCTACAATGAGCAGTTCTTC	CASSLTPPTYNEQFF
TRBV19	NA	NA	TRBJ1-5	TGTGCCAGTAGTACCCCCCGAGAGGCGGAGAGGTGGAGCAATCAGCCCCAGCATTTT	CASSTPREAERWSNQPQHF
TRBV3-1/TRBV3-2	NA	TRBD2	TRBJ2-3	TGTGCCAGCAGCGGGACTAGCGGGTACACAGATACGCAGTATTTT	CASSGTSGYTDTQYF
TRBV29-1	NA	TRBD2	TRBJ2-1	TGCAGCGTCGTACTAGCGGGGGGAGGCAGGGGTGAGCAGTTCTTC	CSVVLAGGGRGEQFF
TRBV2	NA	TRBD2	TRBJ2-5	TGTGTCAGCAGCAAGGGGACTAGCGGGGGGACCTTGCGAGAGACCCAGTACTTC	CVSSKGTSGGTLRETQYF
TRBV9	NA	NA	TRBJ2-1	TGTGCCAGCAGCGAGGGACTCCTCTACATCAATGAGCAGTTCTTC	CASSEGLLYINEQFF
TRBV6-5	NA	TRBD1	TRBJ1-1	TGTGCCAGCAGTCCCCCGGACAGGGAGGAAGCTTTCTTT	CASSPPDREEAFF
TRBV28	NA	NA	TRBJ1-2	TGTGCCAGCAGCCTAAACAACTATGGCTACACCTTC	CASSLNNYGYTF
TRBV5-1	NA	NA	TRBJ2-1	TGCGCCAGCAGCTTGTCGACAGTACAGGACGGTGAGCAGTTCTTC	CASSLSTVQDGEQFF